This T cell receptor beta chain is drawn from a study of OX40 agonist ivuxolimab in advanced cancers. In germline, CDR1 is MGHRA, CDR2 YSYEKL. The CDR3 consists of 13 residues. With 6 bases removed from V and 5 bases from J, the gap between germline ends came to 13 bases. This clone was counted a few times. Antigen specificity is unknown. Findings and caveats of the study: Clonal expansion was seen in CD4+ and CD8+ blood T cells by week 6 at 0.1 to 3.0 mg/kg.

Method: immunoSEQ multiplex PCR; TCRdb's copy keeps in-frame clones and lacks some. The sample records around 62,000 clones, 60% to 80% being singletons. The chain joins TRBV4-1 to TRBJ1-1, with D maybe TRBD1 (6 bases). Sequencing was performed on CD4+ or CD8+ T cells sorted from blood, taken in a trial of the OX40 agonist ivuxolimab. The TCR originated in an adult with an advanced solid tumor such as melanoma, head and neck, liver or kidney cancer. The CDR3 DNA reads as TGCGCCAGCAGAAGAGGACAGTCTACTGAAGCTTTCTTT. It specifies CASRRGQSTEAFF.